The T cell receptor beta chain under discussion was sequenced for a study of shared clonotypes between healthy human individuals. Assay: immunoSEQ multiplex PCR; the TCRdb copy retains only in-frame clones and omits some. The sample lists 2 million to 2.5 million clones, 95% seen once, with roughly 0.13% in the top ten. V gave up 4 bases and J gave up 1 base; unmatched junction bases: 5. The germline gives CDR1 SGHTA, CDR2 FQGNSA. This CDR3 has 15 residues. The sequencing sample was made of naive CD4+ T cells sorted from blood. Subset specified: CD45RA+ positively selected. The receptor comes from a young man in good health. The chain combines TRBV7-2 with TRBJ2-5; 8 nucleotides agree with TRBD1. Here the CDR3 reads CASSSAGGPQETQYF. Here the CDR3 DNA reads TGTGCCAGCAGCTCCGCAGGGGGCCCCCAAGAGACCCAGTACTTC.